The next 7 T cell receptor beta chains were all read from a single sample in a study of blood T cell repertoires in COVID-19 (dated by TCRdb to 2020 to 2021). The library came from the immunoSEQ multiplex PCR assay. The clones in this table, taken by TCRdb from immuneACCESS, are in-frame only. Not every clone is retained; where verified, under half of the shortfall comes from an unresolved V gene, and the cause of the rest is unknown. Recorded for this sample are under 250,000 clones; 75% to 85% of them occurred a single time. Around 14% of the sample belongs to the ten largest clones. Material: peripheral blood. These receptors all stem from a human donor in a cohort sampled during active COVID-19.

This chain connects TRBV6-5 to TRBJ2-7; 7 positions agree with TRBD1. The germline gives CDR1 MNHEY, CDR2 SVGAGI. V lost 7 bases and J lost 0; bases outside the gene matches: 9. This CDR3 has 15 residues. In DNA, the CDR3 is TGTGCCAGCAACCCGACAGGGTTTCCCTCCTACGAGCAGTACTTC. Translating gives CASNPTGFPSYEQYF.

The chain combines TRBV2 with TRBJ2-7; D is undetermined. The CDR3 runs to 11 residues. Germline V gene lookup returns CDR1 SNHLY and CDR2 FYNNEI. The ends were cut back, 2 bases at V and 4 bases at J, with 3 bases in the middle. CDR3 DNA sequence: TGTGCCAGCAGTGAACTATACGAGCAGTACTTC. This codes for CASSELYEQYF.

A single count supports this clone. The V gene is TRBV28, the J gene TRBJ2-3; tentative D call: TRBD2 (6 bases). The CDR3 is made up of 15 amino acids. Trimming removed 3 bases from V and 1 base from J, with 11 bases in between. Per germline, CDR1 MDHEN and CDR2 SYDVKM. The CDR3, as DNA: TGTGCCAGCAGTTTCCGGGCTAGCGGCACAGATACGCAGTATTTT. This encodes CASSFRASGTDTQYF.

The V call is TRBV5-1, the J call TRBJ2-6; 9 bases match TRBD1. The CDR3 spans 16 residues. Looked up from germline, CDR1 is SGHRS and CDR2 is YFSETQ. With 3 bases clipped from V and 2 bases from J, the junction kept 3 bases outside the gene matches. This CDR3 reads CASSSGDRAGANVLTF. CDR3 DNA: TGCGCCAGCAGCTCGGGGGACAGGGCTGGGGCCAACGTCCTGACTTTC.

This chain links TRBV24-1 with TRBJ1-5, with TRBD1 as a possible D gene (6 bases). CDR3 length: 17 amino acids. Trimming took 3 bases from V and 4 from J, leaving 18 bases between them. In germline, CDR1 is KGHDR, CDR2 SFDVKD. The CDR3 DNA reads as TGTGCCACCAGTGATCCGTCCGGGGCAGGGGAGAATCAGCCCCAGCATTTT. Translation gives CATSDPSGAGENQPQHF.

This clone was recorded a few times. V gene TRBV20-1 combines with J gene TRBJ2-2; TRBD1 aligns across 11 bases. Germline-derived CDR1 and CDR2 are DFQATT and SNEGSKA (reference sequence). There are 15 residues in the CDR3. The J segment lost 6 bases and the V segment lost 3 bases, leaving 6 bases of the junction unmatched. The CDR3 spells CSASRPGQGAGELFF. The CDR3 DNA sequence: TGCAGTGCTAGTAGGCCGGGACAGGGGGCCGGGGAGCTGTTTTTT.

The chain has TRBV2 and TRBJ2-7; 7 bases align to TRBD2. This CDR3 spans 15 amino acids. The germline CDR1 and CDR2 sequences are SNHLY and FYNNEI. Trimming removed 3 bases from V and 2 bases from J; junction bases left unmatched: 7. CDR3 sequence (DNA): TGTGCCAGCAGTGAGGGGGGAAGCGGGACCTACGAGCAGTACTTC. Encoded protein: CASSEGGSGTYEQYF.